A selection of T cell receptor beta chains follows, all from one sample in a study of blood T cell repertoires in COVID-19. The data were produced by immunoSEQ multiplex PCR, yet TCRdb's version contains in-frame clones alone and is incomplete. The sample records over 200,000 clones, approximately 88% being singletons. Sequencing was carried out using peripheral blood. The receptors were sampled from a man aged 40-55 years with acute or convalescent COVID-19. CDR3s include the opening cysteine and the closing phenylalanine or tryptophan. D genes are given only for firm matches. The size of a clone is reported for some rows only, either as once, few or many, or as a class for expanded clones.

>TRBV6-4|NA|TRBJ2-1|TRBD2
TGTGCCAGCAGTGAGAAAGGACTAGCGCTATACAATGAGCAGTTCTTC
CASSEKGLALYNEQFF
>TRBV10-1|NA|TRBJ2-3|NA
TGCGCCAGCAGTCGGAGGATCCCCACAGATACGCAGTATTTT
CASSRRIPTDTQYF
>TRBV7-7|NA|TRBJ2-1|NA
TGTGCCAGCAGCTTGGCTCTGGGGGCTGAGCAGTTCTTC
CASSLALGAEQFF
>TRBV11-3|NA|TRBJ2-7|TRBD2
TGTGCCAGCAGCCCGAATCCTAGCGGTCTACCAAAGGAGCAGTACTTC
CASSPNPSGLPKEQYF
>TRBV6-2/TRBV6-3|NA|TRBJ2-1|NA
TGTGCCAGCAGTCCCCTCGGGAGCTCCTACAATGAGCAGTTCTTC
CASSPLGSSYNEQFF
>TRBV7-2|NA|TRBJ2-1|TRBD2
TGTGCCAGCACCGGAATCGGGGCTAGCGGGAGATATAGTGAGCAGTTCTTC
CASTGIGASGRYSEQFF
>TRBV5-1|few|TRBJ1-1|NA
TGCGCCAGCAGCCCGGAGGGGGGAGGGACTGAAGCTTTCTTT
CASSPEGGGTEAFF
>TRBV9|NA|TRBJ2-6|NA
TGTGCCAGCAGCGCCCCGGGGTTCCTGCGCTCTGGGGCCAACGTCCTGACTTTC
CASSAPGFLRSGANVLTF
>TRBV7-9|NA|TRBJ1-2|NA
TGTGCCAGCAGTCAGGACACCAACTATGGCTACACCTTC
CASSQDTNYGYTF
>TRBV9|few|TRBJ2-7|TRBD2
TGTGCCAGCAGCGTAGGGGTAGCGGGAGACTACGAGCAGTACTTC
CASSVGVAGDYEQYF
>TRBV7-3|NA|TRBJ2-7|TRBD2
TGTGCCAGCAGCCTCACTGCGGGGGGCTACGAGCAGTACTTC
CASSLTAGGYEQYF
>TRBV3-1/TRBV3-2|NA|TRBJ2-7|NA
TGTGCCAGCAGCCAACTGGGACTCGAAGACGAGCAGTACTTC
CASSQLGLEDEQYF
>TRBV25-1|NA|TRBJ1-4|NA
TGTGCCAGCAGGGATACAGGGTATCCTGAAAAACTGTTTTTT
CASRDTGYPEKLFF
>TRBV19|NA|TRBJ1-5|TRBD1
TGTGCCAGTAGTAGGGACAGTCAGCCCCAGCATTTT
CASSRDSQPQHF
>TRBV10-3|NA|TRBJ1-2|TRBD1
TGTGCCACATCGAGGGCCGGGACAGACTATGGCTACACCTTC
CATSRAGTDYGYTF
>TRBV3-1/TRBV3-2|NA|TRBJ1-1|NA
TGTGCCAGCAGCCCGAGGGAAACTGAAGCTTTCTTT
CASSPRETEAFF
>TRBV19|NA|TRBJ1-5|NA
TGTGCCAGTAGTACCCGACAGTTTAATAGCAATCAGCCCCAGCATTTT
CASSTRQFNSNQPQHF
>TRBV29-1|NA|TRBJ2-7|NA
TGCAGCGTGTTCGCGGGGGCGATCGACGAGCAGTACTTC
CSVFAGAIDEQYF
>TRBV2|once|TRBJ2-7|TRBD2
TGTGCCAGCAGGGGACTAGCGAACTCCTACGAGCAGTACTTC
CASRGLANSYEQYF
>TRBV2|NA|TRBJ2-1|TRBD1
TGTGCCAGCTCCCGGGACAGGAGCTACGATGAGCAGTTCTTC
CASSRDRSYDEQFF
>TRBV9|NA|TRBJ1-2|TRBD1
TGTGCCAGCAGCGTGGGGGGACAGGAGACGATTGGCTACACCTTC
CASSVGGQETIGYTF
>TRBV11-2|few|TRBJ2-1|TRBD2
TGTGCCAGCAGCTTACGACTAGCGGGGGACAATGAGCAGTTCTTC
CASSLRLAGDNEQFF
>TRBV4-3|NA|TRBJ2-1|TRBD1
TGCGCCAGCAGCCAAGTGGGACAGGGGTATAGTGAGCAGTTCTTC
CASSQVGQGYSEQFF
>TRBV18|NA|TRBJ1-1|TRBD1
TGTGCCAGCTCACTAAGGACAGGGGATTTTGGGGACACTGAAGCTTTCTTT
CASSLRTGDFGDTEAFF
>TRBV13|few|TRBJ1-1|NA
TGTGCCAGCAGCTATAAGGGGCTAACTGAAGCTTTCTTT
CASSYKGLTEAFF
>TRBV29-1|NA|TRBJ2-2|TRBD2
TGCAGCGTTGGGACAAGACTAGCGGCAAACACCGGGGAGCTGTTTTTT
CSVGTRLAANTGELFF
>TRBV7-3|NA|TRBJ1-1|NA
TGTGCCAGCAGCGGAGGGTTAGGCACTGAAGCTTTCTTT
CASSGGLGTEAFF
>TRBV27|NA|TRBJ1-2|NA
TGTGCCAGCAGATTCCTAAATGGGGACAACACCTTC
CASRFLNGDNTF
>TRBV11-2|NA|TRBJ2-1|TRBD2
TGTGCCAGCAGACTACTTAGCGGGAGGGGCCACAATGAGCAGTTCTTC
CASRLLSGRGHNEQFF
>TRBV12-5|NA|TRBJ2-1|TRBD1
TGTGCTAGTGGAGGGGGACAGCGAAATTACAATGAGCAGTTCTTC
CASGGGQRNYNEQFF
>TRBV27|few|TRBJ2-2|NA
TGTGCCAGCAGTCCCCTTGGGTACCAACGTGGGCCGAACACCGGGGAGCTGTTTTTT
CASSPLGYQRGPNTGELFF
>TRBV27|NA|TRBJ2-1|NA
TGTGCCAGCACCCCCAGGGGGACTCTTAATGAGCAGTTCTTC
CASTPRGTLNEQFF